This T cell receptor beta chain was observed in a study of shared clonotypes between healthy human individuals. Germline CDR1 is SGHNT and CDR2 is YYREEE (reference sequence). The germline V and J ends were trimmed by 0 bases and 2 bases, with 15 bases remaining between them. This CDR3 contains 18 residues. Each cell subset's genomic DNA was divided evenly among several immunoSEQ plates. This table comes from immunoSEQ multiplex PCR, and its TCRdb copy is limited to in-frame clones, with some not included. The sample contains around 2,100,000 clones, just under 95% of which appear only once. As defined, naive CD8 cells were CD45RO-negative and positively selected for CCR7, with terminally differentiated effector memory CD45RA+ cells excluded.

The rearrangement uses TRBV5-4 and TRBJ2-6; D ambiguous. The receptor was derived from a man younger than 35 in good health. The material sequenced was naive CD8+ T cells sorted from blood. The CDR3 reads CASSLELGPPTGANVLTF. The CDR3 region has the DNA TGTGCCAGCAGCTTGGAACTGGGTCCACCGACTGGGGCCAACGTCCTGACTTTC.